These T cell receptor beta chains were read from a single sample in a study of T-cell memory formation after mild COVID-19. TCRdb passed the 5' RACE reads through MiXCR, listing each CDR3 protein once. The profile shows about 350,000 distinct CDR3 sequences, 14% of them singletons. Sequencing was carried out using PBMCs or a T cell subset sorted from them (not recorded which). The receptors shown here come from a man between 18 and 35 years old who had mild COVID-19 (a few samples of this study predate the infection). Cell type and time point are not known. CDR3s include the opening cysteine and the closing phenylalanine or tryptophan. The D gene is left open where the match is weak. Not every row has a clone size; where given, it reads once, few, many or a size class.

abundance,d_gene,j_gene,v_gene,CDR3aa,CDR3nt
few,NA,TRBJ1-6,TRBV7-2,CASSLARRAINSPLHF,TGTGCCAGCAGCTTGGCCAGGAGGGCTATTAATTCACCCCTCCACTTT
NA,TRBD1,TRBJ2-1,TRBV6-5,CASRGTGNNEQFF,TGTGCCAGCAGAGGGACAGGTAACAATGAGCAGTTCTTC
NA,NA,TRBJ2-7,TRBV15,CATSSGRSYEQYF,TGTGCCACCAGCAGTGGTCGGAGCTACGAGCAGTACTTC
NA,NA,TRBJ2-3,TRBV5-1,CASSFSYFGTDTQYF,TGCGCCAGCAGCTTTTCTTACTTTGGAACAGATACGCAGTATTTT
once,NA,TRBJ2-2,TRBV2,CASSEASPGELFF,TGTGCCAGCAGTGAAGCCTCCCCCGGGGAGCTGTTTTTT
few,NA,TRBJ2-5,TRBV27,CASRTAVGGGETQYF,TGTGCCAGCAGAACAGCCGTTGGGGGTGGAGAGACCCAGTACTTC
few,TRBD1,TRBJ1-4,TRBV14,CASSQYRGLLYEKLFF,TGTGCCAGCAGCCAATACAGGGGGCTGTTATACGAAAAACTGTTTTTT
many,TRBD1,TRBJ1-2,TRBV6-1,CASSAPPWDREFYGYTF,TGTGCCAGCAGTGCACCCCCCTGGGACAGGGAATTCTATGGCTACACCTTC
few,NA,TRBJ1-2,TRBV24-1,CATSAGYGYTF,TGTGCCACCAGTGCGGGTTATGGCTACACCTTC
few,NA,TRBJ2-1,TRBV28,CASSSLNLDNEQFF,TGTGCCAGCAGTTCCTTGAATCTCGACAATGAGCAGTTCTTC
NA,TRBD1,TRBJ1-2,TRBV5-1,CASSTTGTGGFYGYTF,TGCGCCAGCAGCACGACCGGGACAGGGGGCTTCTATGGCTACACCTTC
few,TRBD2,TRBJ2-2,TRBV6-5,CASSPLAGTYTGELFF,TGTGCCAGCAGTCCACTAGCGGGGACCTACACCGGGGAGCTGTTTTTT
NA,TRBD1,TRBJ2-3,TRBV6-5,CASSYGAGGADTQYF,TGTGCCAGCAGTTACGGCGCAGGGGGAGCAGATACGCAGTATTTT
NA,NA,TRBJ1-1,TRBV3-1,CASSQEGVPEAFF,TGTGCCAGCAGCCAAGAGGGCGTCCCTGAAGCTTTCTTT
few,TRBD2,TRBJ2-7,TRBV5-4,CASSLGGTSGVYEQYF,TGTGCCAGCAGCTTGGGGGGGACTAGCGGGGTGTACGAGCAGTACTTC
NA,NA,TRBJ2-1,TRBV7-9,CASSLAGGEQFF,TGTGCCAGCAGCTTAGCCGGGGGTGAGCAGTTCTTC
NA,NA,TRBJ1-1,TRBV2,CASTLQGKGTEAFF,TGTGCCAGCACCCTGCAGGGGAAAGGGACTGAAGCTTTCTTT
NA,NA,TRBJ2-3,TRBV7-3,CASSPNGGRDTQYF,TGTGCCAGCAGCCCGAATGGGGGTAGGGATACGCAGTATTTT
many,TRBD1,TRBJ2-5,TRBV11-2,CASSPWTGAGRETQYF,TGTGCCAGCAGCCCTTGGACAGGGGCGGGCCGGGAGACCCAGTACTTC
NA,TRBD2,TRBJ2-3,TRBV10-3,CAISGRQLAGAQSDTQYF,TGTGCCATCAGTGGGAGGCAACTAGCGGGGGCCCAGTCAGATACGCAGTATTTT
few,NA,TRBJ1-4,TRBV6-2/TRBV6-3,CASRREWIRTQLFF,TGTGCCAGCAGACGGGAATGGATTCGGACCCAACTGTTTTTT
NA,TRBD1,TRBJ1-2,TRBV7-9,CASRDRDRDPYGYTF,TGTGCCAGCAGAGACCGGGACAGGGATCCCTATGGCTACACCTTC
many,NA,TRBJ2-5,TRBV25-1,CASRGFSETQYF,TGTGCCAGCAGGGGTTTCTCCGAGACCCAGTACTTC
NA,TRBD2,TRBJ2-2,TRBV7-2,CASSLLGLAENTGELFF,TGTGCCAGCAGCCTGTTGGGACTAGCGGAAAACACCGGGGAGCTGTTTTTT
NA,NA,TRBJ1-1,TRBV3-1,CASSQSELNTEAFF,TGTGCCAGCAGCCAATCCGAATTGAACACTGAAGCTTTCTTT
NA,NA,TRBJ1-6,TRBV6-6,CASRNRWTANNSPLHF,TGTGCCAGCAGGAATCGGTGGACAGCAAATAATTCACCCCTCCACTTT